This TCR beta chain was profiled in a study of Ad26.COV2.S vaccination and SARS-CoV-2 variants. General study results and limits: Ad26.COV2.S recipients had broader spike-specific TCRs (P = 0.0014). Whether participants received vaccine or placebo, their non-spike TCR breadth was similar.

Regarding treatment: roughly 20 received Ad26.COV2.S at low or high dose, single or two shots; 5 received placebo; per-sample allocation not given. After the first vaccine or placebo injection, samples were drawn on day 63. Note on this clone: The antigen remains unidentified.

Here immunoSEQ multiplex PCR was the method, and the copy in TCRdb shows in-frame clones only, minus some. The sample carries 350,000 to 600,000 clones, roughly nine tenths recorded once. Sequencing used peripheral blood, obtained in a trial of Ad26.COV2.S vaccine versus placebo. The receptor was isolated from a person between 18 and 59 years old who received the Ad26.COV2.S COVID-19 vaccine or a placebo.

The CDR3 region has the DNA TGTGCCAGCGGACAGGACAGGGGGGCCACAGATACGCAGTATTTT. Protein sequence: CASGQDRGATDTQYF. The chain links TRBV5-4 to TRBJ2-3; 10 bases agree with TRBD1. Germline V lookup: CDR1 SGHNT, CDR2 YYREEE (reference sequence). The V segment lost 7 bases and the J segment 2 bases; nucleotides outside the gene matches: 7. This CDR3 contains 15 residues.